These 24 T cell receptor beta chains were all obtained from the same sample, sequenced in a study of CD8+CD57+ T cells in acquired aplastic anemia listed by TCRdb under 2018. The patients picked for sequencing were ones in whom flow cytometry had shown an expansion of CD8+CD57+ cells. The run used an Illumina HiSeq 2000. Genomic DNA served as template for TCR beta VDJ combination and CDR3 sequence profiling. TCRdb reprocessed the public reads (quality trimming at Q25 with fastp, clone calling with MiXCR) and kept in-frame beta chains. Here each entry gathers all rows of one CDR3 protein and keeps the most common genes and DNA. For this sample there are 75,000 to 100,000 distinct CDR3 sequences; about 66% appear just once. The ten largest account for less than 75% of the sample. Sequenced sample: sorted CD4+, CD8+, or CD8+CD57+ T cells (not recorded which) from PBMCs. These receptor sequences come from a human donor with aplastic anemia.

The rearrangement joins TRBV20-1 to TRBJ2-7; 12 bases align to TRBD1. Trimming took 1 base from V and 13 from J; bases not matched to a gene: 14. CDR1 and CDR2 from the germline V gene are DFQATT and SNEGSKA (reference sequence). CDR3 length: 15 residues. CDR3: CSARGESGTGGAAYF. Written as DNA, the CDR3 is TGCAGTGCTAGAGGAGAGTCCGGGACAGGGGGCGCCGCTTACTTC.

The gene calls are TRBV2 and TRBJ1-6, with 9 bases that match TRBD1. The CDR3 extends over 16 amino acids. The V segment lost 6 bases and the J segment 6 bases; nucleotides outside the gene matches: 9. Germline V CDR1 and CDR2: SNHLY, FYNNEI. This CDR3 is CASSRPTGQGNSPLHF. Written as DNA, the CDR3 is TGTGCCAGCAGCAGACCTACGGGACAGGGTAATTCACCCCTCCACTTT.

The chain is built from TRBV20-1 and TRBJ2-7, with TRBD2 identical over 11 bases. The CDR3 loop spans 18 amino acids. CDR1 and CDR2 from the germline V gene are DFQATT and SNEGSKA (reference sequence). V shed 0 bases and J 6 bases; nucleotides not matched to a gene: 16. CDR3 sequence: CSAREPPLTSGSRSEQYF. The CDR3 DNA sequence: TGCAGTGCTAGAGAACCGCCGCTTACTAGCGGGAGTCGAAGCGAGCAGTACTTC.

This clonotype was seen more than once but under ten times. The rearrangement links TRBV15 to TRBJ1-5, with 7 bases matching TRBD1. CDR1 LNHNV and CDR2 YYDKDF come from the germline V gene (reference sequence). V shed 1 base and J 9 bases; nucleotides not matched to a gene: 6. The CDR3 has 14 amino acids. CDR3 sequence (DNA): TGTGCCACCAGCAGAGGACAGGGAGTCTTGCCCCAGCATTTT. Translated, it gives CATSRGQGVLPQHF.

CDR3 region: CASNPDNYGYTF. For the CDR3, the DNA is TGTGCCAGTAACCCAGATAACTATGGCTACACCTTC. This chain links TRBV19 with TRBJ1-2; D not certain. The germline V gene encodes CDR1 LNHDA and CDR2 SQIVND (reference sequence). The CDR3 loop spans 12 amino acids. V lost 7 bases and J lost 1, with 7 bases in between. Combining the CDR3 with reference TRBV19 and TRBJ1-2 gives the whole variable domain DGGITQSPKYLFRKEGQNVTLSCEQNLNHDAMYWYRQDPGQGLRLIYYSQIVNDFQKGDIAEGYSVSREKKESFPLTVTSAQKNPTAFYLCASNPDNYGYTFGSGTRLTVV.

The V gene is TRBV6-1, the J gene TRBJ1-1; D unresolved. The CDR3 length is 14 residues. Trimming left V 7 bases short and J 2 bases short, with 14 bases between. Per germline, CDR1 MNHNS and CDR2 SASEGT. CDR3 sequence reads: CASTKTGSNTEAFF. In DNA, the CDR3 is TGTGCCAGCACAAAGACGGGTTCTAACACTGAAGCTTTCTTT.

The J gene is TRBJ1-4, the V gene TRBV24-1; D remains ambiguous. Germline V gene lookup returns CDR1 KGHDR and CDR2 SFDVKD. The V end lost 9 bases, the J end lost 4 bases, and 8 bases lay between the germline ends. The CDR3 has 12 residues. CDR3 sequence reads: CATGSYNEKLFF. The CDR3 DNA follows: TGTGCCACCGGGTCCTATAATGAAAAACTGTTTTTT.

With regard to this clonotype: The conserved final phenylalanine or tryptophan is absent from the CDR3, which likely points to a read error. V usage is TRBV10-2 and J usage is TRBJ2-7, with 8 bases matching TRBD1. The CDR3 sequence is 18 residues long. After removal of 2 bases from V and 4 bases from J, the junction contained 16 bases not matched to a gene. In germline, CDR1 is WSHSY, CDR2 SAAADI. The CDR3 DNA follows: TGCGCCAGCAGTGAGGCTCAGACAGGGGCCGAGGGAAGGTACGAGCAGTACTCC. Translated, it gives CASSEAQTGAEGRYEQYS.

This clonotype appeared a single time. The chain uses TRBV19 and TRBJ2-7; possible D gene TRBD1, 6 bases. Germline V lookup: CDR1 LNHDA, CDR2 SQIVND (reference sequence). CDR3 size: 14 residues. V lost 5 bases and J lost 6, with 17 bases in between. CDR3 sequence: CASSWAGDVSEQYF. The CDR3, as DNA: TGTGCCAGTAGTTGGGCAGGGGATGTATCCGAGCAGTACTTC.

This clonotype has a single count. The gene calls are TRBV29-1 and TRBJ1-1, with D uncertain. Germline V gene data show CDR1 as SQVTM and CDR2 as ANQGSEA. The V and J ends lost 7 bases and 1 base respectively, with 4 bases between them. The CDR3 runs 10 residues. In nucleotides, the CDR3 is TGCAGCGGATCGAACACTGAAGCTTTCTTT. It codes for CSGSNTEAFF.

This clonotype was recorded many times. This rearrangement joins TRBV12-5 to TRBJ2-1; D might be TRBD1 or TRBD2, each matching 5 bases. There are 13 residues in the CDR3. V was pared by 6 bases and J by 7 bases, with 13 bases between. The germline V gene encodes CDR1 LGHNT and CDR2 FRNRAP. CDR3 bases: TGTGCTAGTGGGACAGTGGGGGATAATGAGCAGTTCTTC. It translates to CASGTVGDNEQFF.

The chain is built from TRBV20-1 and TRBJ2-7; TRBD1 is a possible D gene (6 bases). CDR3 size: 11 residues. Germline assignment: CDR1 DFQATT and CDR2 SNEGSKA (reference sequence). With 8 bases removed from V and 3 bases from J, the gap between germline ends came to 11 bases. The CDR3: CSTHRDYEQYF. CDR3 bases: TGCAGTACCCACAGGGACTACGAGCAGTACTTC.

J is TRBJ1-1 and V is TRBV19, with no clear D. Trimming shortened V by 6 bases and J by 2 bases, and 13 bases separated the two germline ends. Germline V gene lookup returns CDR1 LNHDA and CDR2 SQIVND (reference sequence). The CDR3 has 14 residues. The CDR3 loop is CASSIDRSNTEAFF. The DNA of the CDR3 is TGTGCCAGTAGCATTGACCGCAGCAACACTGAAGCTTTCTTT.

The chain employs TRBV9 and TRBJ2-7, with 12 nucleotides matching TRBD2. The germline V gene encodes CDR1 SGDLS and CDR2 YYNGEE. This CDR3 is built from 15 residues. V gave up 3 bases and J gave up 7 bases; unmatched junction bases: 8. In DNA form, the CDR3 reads TGTGCCAGCAGCGCACCTAGCGGGGGGGCAAATGAGCAGTACTTC. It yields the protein CASSAPSGGANEQYF.

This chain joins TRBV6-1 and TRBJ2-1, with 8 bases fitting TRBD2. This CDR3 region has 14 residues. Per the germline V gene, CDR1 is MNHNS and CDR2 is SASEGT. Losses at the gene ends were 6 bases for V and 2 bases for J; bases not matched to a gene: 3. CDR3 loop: CASSRGGPYNEQFF. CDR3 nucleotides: TGTGCCAGCAGCCGCGGGGGGCCCTACAATGAGCAGTTCTTC.

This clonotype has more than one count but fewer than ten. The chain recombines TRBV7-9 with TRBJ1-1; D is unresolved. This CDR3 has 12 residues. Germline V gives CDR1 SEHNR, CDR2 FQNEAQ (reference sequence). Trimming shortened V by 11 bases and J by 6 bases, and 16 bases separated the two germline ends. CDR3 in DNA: TGTGCCCCCCGTGCGAGCGGGGCTGAAGCTTTCTTT. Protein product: CAPRASGAEAFF.

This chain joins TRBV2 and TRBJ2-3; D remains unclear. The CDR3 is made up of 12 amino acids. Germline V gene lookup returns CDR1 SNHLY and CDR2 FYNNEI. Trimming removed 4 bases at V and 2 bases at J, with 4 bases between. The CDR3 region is CASSVYTDTQYF. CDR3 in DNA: TGTGCCAGCAGTGTTTACACAGATACGCAGTATTTT.

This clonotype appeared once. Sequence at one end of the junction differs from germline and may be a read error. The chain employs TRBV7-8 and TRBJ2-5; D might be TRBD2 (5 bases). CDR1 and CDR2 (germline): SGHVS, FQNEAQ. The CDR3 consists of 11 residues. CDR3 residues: CASSSMPGNDF. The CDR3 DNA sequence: TGCGCCAGCAGTTCAATGCCGGGGAACGACTTC.

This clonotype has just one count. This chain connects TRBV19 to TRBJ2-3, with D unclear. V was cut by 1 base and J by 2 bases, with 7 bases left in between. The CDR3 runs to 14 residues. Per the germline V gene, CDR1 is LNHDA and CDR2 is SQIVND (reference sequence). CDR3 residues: CASSIARYTDTQYF. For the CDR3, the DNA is TGTGCCAGTAGTATAGCCAGGTACACAGATACGCAGTATTTT. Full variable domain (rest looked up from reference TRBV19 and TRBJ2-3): DGGITQSPKYLFRKEGQNVTLSCEQNLNHDAMYWYRQDPGQGLRLIYYSQIVNDFQKGDIAEGYSVSREKKESFPLTVTSAQKNPTAFYLCASSIARYTDTQYFGPGTRLTVL.

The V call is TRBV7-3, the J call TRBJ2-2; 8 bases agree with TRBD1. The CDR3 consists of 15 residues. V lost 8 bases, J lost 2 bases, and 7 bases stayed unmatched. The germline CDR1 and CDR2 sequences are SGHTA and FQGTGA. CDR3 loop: CASRYDRGNTGELFF. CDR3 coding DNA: TGTGCCAGCCGATACGACAGGGGAAACACCGGGGAGCTGTTTTTT.

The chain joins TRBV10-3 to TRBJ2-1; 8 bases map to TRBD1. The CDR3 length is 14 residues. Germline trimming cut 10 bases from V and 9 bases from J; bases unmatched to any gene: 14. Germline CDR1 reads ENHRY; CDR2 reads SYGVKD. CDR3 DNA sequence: TGTGCCACCAAACAGGGGGAGGTTCGCGTTGAGCAGTTCTTC. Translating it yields CATKQGEVRVEQFF.

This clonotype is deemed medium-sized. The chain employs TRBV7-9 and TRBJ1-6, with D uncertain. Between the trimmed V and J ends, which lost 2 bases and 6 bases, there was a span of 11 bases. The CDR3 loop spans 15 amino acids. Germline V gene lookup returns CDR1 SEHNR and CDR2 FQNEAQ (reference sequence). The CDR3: CASSLLGSGNSPLHF. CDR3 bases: TGTGCCAGCAGCTTATTGGGCTCGGGTAATTCACCCCTCCACTTT.

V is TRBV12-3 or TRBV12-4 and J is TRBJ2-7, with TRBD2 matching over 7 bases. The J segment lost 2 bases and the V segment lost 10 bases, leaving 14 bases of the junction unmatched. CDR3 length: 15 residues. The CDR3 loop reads CATGGCGGHTYEQYF. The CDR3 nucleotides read TGTGCCACCGGGGGGTGCGGGGGTCATACCTACGAGCAGTACTTC.

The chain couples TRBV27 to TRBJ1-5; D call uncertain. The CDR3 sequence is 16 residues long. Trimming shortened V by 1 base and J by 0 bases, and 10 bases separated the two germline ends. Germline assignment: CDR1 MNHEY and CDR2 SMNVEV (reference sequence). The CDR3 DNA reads TGTGCCAGCAGTTTATTAGGCTCATATAGCAATCAGCCCCAGCATTTT. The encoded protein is CASSLLGSYSNQPQHF.